Detailed here is one T cell receptor beta chain. These data originate in a study of blood T cell repertoires in COVID-19. Across the study: Donors in the United States, Italy and Spain gave samples during acute or convalescent COVID-19. T cells, B-cell-depleted T cells, or PBMCs provided the cDNA or gDNA that served as material.

Original processing notes: Amplification of reference gene primers was used by the study to estimate nucleated cell counts. The method was immunoSEQ multiplex PCR; TCRdb's version includes in-frame clones alone and lacks a portion of them. Clone size and V and J calls were adopted from that table, with D and trimming inferred from the DNA. Counted here are fewer than 300,000 clones, approximately 86% occurring once; the ten biggest clones make up approximately 8.5%. The specimen sequenced was peripheral blood. The TCR sequence derives from a man between 18 and 29 years old with active or convalescent COVID-19.

This CDR3 is CASSQVLTDYGYTF. The CDR3 DNA sequence: TGCGCCAGCAGCCAAGTATTGACAGACTATGGCTACACCTTC. The chain carries TRBV4-3 and TRBJ1-2, with TRBD1 as a possible D gene (5 bases). Germline V gives CDR1 LGHNA, CDR2 YSLEER. Trimming cost V 1 base and J 3 bases, with 9 bases left between them. This CDR3 spans 14 amino acids.